The sequence of this TCR beta chain was determined in a study of blood T cell repertoires in COVID-19. Germline V gene lookup returns CDR1 SGHNT and CDR2 YENEEA. J gave up 2 bases and V 5 bases, and 3 bases lay outside the gene matches. The CDR3 is 13 residues long. TCRdb's table, derived via immunoSEQ multiplex PCR, lists solely in-frame clones and lacks some. The sample lists fewer than 350,000 clones, approximately 86% occurring once. This receptor was identified in a woman between 25 and 40 years old who had recovered from COVID-19. The chain uses TRBV11-3 and TRBJ2-7; 7 nucleotides agree with TRBD1. Input material: peripheral blood. CDR3 DNA: TGTGCCAGCAGCATTACAGGGGCCTACGAGCAGTACTTC. Translated, it gives CASSITGAYEQYF.